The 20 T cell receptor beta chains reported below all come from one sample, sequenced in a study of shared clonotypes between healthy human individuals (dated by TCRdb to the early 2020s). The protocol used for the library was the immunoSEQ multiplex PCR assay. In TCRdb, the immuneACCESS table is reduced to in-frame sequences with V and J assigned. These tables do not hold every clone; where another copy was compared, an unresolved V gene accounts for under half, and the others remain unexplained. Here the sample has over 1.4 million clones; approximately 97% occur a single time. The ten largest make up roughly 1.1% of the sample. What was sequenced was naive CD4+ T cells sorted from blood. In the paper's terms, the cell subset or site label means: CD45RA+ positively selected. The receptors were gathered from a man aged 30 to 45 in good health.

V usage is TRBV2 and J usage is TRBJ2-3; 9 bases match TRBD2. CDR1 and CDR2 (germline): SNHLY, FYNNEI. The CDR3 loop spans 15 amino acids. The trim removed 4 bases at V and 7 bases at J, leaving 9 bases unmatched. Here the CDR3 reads CASSAELAGLNTQYF. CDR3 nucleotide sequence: TGTGCCAGCAGTGCCGAACTAGCGGGTTTAAATACGCAGTATTTT.

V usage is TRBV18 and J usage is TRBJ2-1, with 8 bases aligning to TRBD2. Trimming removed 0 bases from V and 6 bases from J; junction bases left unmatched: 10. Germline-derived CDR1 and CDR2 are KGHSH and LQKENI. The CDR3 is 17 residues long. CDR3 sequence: CASSPPQPSGRGNEQFF. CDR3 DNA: TGTGCCAGCTCACCACCGCAGCCCAGCGGGAGAGGCAATGAGCAGTTCTTC.

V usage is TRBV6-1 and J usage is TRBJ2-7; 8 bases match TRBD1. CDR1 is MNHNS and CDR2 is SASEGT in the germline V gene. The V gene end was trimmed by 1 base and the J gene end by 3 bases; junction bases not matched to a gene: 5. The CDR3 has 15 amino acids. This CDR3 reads CASSEGGQVDYEQYF. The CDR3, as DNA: TGTGCCAGCAGTGAAGGGGGACAGGTAGACTACGAGCAGTACTTC.

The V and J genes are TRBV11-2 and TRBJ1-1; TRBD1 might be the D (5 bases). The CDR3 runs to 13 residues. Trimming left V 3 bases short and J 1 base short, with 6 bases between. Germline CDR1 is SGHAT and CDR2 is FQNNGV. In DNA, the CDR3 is TGTGCCAGCAGCTTGACAGAGAACACTGAAGCTTTCTTT. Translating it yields CASSLTENTEAFF.

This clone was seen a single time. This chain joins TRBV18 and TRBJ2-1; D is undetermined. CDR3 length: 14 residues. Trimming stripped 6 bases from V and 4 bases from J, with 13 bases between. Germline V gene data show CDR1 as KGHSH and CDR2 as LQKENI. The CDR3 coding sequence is TGTGCCAGCTCCCCCAGTCACACTTACAATGAGCAGTTCTTC. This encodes CASSPSHTYNEQFF.

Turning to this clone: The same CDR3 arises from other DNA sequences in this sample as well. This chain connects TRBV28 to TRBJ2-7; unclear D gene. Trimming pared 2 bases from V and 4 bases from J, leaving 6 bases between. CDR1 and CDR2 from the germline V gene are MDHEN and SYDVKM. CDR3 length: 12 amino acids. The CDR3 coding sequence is TGTGCCAGCAGTTTAAAGAGATACGAGCAGTACTTC. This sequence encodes CASSLKRYEQYF. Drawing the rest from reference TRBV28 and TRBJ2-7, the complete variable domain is DVKVTQSSRYLVKRTGEKVFLECVQDMDHENMFWYRQDPGLGLRLIYFSYDVKMKEKGDIPEGYSVSREKKERFSLILESASTNQTSMYLCASSLKRYEQYFGPGTRLTVT.

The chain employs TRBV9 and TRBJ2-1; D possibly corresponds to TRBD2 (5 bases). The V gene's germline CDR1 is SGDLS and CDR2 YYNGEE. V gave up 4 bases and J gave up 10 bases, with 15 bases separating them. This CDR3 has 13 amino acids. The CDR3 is CASSPLPGVEQFF. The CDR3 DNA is TGTGCCAGCAGCCCACTCCCCGGGGTAGAGCAGTTCTTC.

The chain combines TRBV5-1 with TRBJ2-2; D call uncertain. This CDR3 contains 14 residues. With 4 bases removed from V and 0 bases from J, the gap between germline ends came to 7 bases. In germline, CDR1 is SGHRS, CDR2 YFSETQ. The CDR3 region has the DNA TGCGCCAGCAGCCCTCTAGCGAACACCGGGGAGCTGTTTTTT. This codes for CASSPLANTGELFF.

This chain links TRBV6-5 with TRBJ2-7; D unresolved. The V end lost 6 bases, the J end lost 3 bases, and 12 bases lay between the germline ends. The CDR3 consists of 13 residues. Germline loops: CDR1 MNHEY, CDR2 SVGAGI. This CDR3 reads CASRRIQSYEQYF. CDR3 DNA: TGTGCCAGCAGGCGAATACAGAGCTACGAGCAGTACTTC.

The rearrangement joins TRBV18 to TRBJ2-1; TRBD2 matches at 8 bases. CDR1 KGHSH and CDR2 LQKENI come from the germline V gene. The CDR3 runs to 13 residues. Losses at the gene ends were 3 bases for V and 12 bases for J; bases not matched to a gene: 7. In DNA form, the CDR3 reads TGTGCCAGCTCACCGGGACTAGGAGGGGGGCAGTTCTTC. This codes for CASSPGLGGGQFF.

As DNA, the CDR3 is TGCAGCCCCGGAGTAGCGGGGATCTACGAGCAGTACTTC. Translating gives CSPGVAGIYEQYF. The chain carries TRBV29-1 and TRBJ2-7; the match to TRBD2 covers 8 bases. Germline values: CDR1 SQVTM, CDR2 ANQGSEA. This CDR3 contains 13 residues. The J segment lost 3 bases and the V segment lost 8 bases, leaving 9 bases of the junction unmatched.

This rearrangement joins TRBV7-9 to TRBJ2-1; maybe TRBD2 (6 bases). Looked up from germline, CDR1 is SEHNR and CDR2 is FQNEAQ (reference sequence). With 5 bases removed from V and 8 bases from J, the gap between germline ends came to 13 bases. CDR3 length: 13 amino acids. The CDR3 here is CASSHHGRYEQFF. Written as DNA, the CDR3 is TGTGCCAGCAGCCATCACGGGAGATATGAGCAGTTCTTC.

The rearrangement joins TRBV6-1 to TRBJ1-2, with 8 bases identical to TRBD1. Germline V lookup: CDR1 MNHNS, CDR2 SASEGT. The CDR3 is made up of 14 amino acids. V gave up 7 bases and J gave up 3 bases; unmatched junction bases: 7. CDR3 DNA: TGTGCCAGCAACCTCCAGGGGGCTTACTATGGCTACACCTTC. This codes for CASNLQGAYYGYTF.

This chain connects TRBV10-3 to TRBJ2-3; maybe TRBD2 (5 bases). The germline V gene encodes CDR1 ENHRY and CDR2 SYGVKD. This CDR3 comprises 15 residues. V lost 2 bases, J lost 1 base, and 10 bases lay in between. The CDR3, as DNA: TGTGCCATCAGTGAGACCCTACTAGGCACAGATACGCAGTATTTT. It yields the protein CAISETLLGTDTQYF.

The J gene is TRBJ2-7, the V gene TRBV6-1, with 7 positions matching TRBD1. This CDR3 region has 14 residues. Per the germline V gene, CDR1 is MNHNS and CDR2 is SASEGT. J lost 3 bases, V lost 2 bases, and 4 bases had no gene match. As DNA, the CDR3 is TGTGCCAGCAGTGAATTGAACAGGGGCTACGAGCAGTACTTC. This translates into CASSELNRGYEQYF.

As DNA, the CDR3 is TGTGCCAGCAGAAGGCCCGCAACTAATGAAAAACTGTTTTTT. Its protein is CASRRPATNEKLFF. The V gene is TRBV7-2, the J gene TRBJ1-4, with no clear D. This CDR3 spans 14 amino acids. CDR1 is SGHTA and CDR2 is FQGNSA in the germline V gene. V lost 6 bases, J lost 0 bases, and 8 bases lay in between.

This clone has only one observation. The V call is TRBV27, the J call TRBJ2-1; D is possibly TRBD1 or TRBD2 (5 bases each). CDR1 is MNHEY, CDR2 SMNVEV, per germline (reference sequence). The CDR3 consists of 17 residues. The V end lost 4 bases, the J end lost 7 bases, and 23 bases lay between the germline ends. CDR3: CASSSYTTRKGLNEQFF. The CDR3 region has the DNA TGTGCCAGCAGTTCCTATACAACTAGGAAGGGGCTTAATGAGCAGTTCTTC.

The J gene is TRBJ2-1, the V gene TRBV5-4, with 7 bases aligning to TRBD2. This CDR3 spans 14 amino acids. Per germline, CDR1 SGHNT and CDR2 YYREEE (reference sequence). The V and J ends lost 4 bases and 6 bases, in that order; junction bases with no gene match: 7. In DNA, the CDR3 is TGTGCCAGCAGCCCTGGGACTAAACCCAATGAGCAGTTCTTC. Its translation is CASSPGTKPNEQFF.

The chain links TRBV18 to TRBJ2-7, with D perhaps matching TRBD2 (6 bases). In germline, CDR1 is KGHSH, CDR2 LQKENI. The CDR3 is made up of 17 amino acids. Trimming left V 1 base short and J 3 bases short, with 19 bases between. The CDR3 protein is CASSPLAHGSLFYEQYF. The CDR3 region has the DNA TGTGCCAGCTCACCACTGGCCCACGGGAGCCTTTTCTACGAGCAGTACTTC. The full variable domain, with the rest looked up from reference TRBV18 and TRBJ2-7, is NAGVMQNPRHLVRRRGQEARLRCSPMKGHSHVYWYRQLPEEGLKFMVYLQKENIIDESGMPKERFSAEFPKEGPSILRIQQVVRGDSAAYFCASSPLAHGSLFYEQYFGPGTRLTVT.

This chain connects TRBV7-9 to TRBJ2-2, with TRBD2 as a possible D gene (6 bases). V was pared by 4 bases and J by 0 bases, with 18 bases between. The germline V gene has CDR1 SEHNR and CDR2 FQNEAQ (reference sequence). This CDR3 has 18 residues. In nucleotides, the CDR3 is TGTGCCAGCAGCTCACTCGCACCGGGAGCCGCGAACACCGGGGAGCTGTTTTTT. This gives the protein CASSSLAPGAANTGELFF.